This TCR beta chain stems from a study of T cells in Graves' hyperthyroidism and ophthalmopathy. This clonotype has ten or more counts. Pregnant or lactating patients were excluded, as were those with uncontrolled infection or other autoimmune disease. The CDR3 runs 16 residues. Trimming took off 3 bases at V and 0 bases at J, with 11 bases between the two ends. TCR beta CDR3 regions were amplified from RNA transcripts. When the TCR CDR3 underwent first-round RT-PCR, the HTBI primer set was used. TCRdb re-derived calls from the multiplex PCR reads in MiXCR, one entry per CDR3 protein. The sample contains around 420,000 distinct CDR3 sequences, around 14% of which appear only once.

The specimen was blood. V gene TRBV12-3 or TRBV12-4 combines with J gene TRBJ2-2, with D hard to call. The receptor's source is a woman aged 18-29 years with Graves' hyperthyroidism. The CDR3 bases are TGTGCCAGCAGTTTTCTCATGGCCTCGAACACCGGGGAGCTGTTTTTT. Protein sequence: CASSFLMASNTGELFF.